This paragraph covers one TCR beta chain sequence. Time point reported: peripheral blood 6 weeks after treatment start. V lost 1 base, J lost 2 bases, and 7 bases lay in between. Per the germline V gene, CDR1 is SGHRS and CDR2 is YFSETQ. The CDR3 runs to 13 residues. This sample is part of a study of PD-L1 blockade in urothelial cancer. Study-level information: Patients went on atezolizumab around 2014, receiving 1,200 mg intravenously every 3 weeks. Each participant's history included 0 to 3 prior chemotherapy regimens. Among blood samples, the median T cell count was some 150,000.

Using immunoSEQ multiplex PCR, the repertoire was profiled, and TCRdb retains in-frame clones only, with some absent. The sample has tens of thousands of clones; roughly 80% are singletons. Sequenced material: PBMCs, taken around atezolizumab (anti-PD-L1) treatment. The J gene is TRBJ2-7, the V gene TRBV5-1, with no clear D. This sequence was found in a man aged 70 or older with urothelial cancer. The CDR3 nucleotides read TGCGCCAGCAGCTTGTCCTATACCTACGAGCAGTACTTC. This encodes CASSLSYTYEQYF.